This TCR beta chain was captured by sequencing in a study of blood T cell repertoires in COVID-19. Study-wide context: Some COVID-19 samples were acute and others convalescent; all came from the United States, Italy and Spain. Sources were T cells, B-cell-depleted T cells, or PBMCs; the material itself was cDNA or gDNA.

In the original processing: Reference gene primer amplification gave nucleated cell count estimates. TCRdb's table, derived via immunoSEQ multiplex PCR, lists solely in-frame clones and lacks some. D and trimming were read from the DNA, whereas the V and J calls and clone size are those reported in that table. The profile shows about 300,000 clones, approximately 90% of them singletons. CDR1 is SNHLY, CDR2 FYNNEI, per germline. Trimming removed 6 bases at V and 2 bases at J, with 11 bases between. The CDR3 length is 13 residues. The TCR originated in a middle-aged man with acute or convalescent COVID-19. Sequenced input: peripheral blood. V is TRBV2 and J is TRBJ2-7, with D hard to call. CDR3 sequence: CASSPLSPYEQYF. The DNA of the CDR3 is TGTGCCAGCAGCCCCCTGAGTCCCTACGAGCAGTACTTC.